This TCR beta chain originates from a study of blood T cells in healthy people across ages. The authors ran a second PCR of roughly 6 to 12 cycles using a sample-barcoded 5' primer and a J-beta primer mix. TCRdb re-analysed the 5' RACE reads in MiXCR, keeping a single row per CDR3 protein. The sample records roughly 1,000,000 distinct CDR3 sequences, under 30% being singletons. The CDR3 contains 13 residues. After removal of 5 bases from V and 3 bases from J, the junction contained 5 bases not matched to a gene. Per the germline V gene, CDR1 is SQVTM and CDR2 is ANQGSEA. The data were also submitted as part of a second study, on T cells of mothers and their children. That work states: Per child, about 3 million TCR beta CDR3 reads were obtained, against over 10 million per mother.

The sequence came from a girl aged 2-10 years in good health. The chain uses TRBV29-1 and TRBJ2-7; 9 bases line up with TRBD2. Sequencing was performed on blood. The CDR3 protein is CSVHSGGDYEQYF. The DNA for the CDR3 is TGCAGCGTTCATAGCGGGGGCGACTACGAGCAGTACTTC.